A selection of T cell receptor beta chains follows, all from one sample in a study of T cell changes during pregnancy in multiple sclerosis. The repertoire was sequenced with immunoSEQ multiplex PCR; TCRdb's copy has only in-frame clones and lacks some. The top ten clones hold around 2.8% of a sample with approximately 58,000 clones, around 93% of them seen once. The sequencing here drew on peripheral blood, taken in the second trimester of pregnancy. The receptors here all came from a female donor in good health, enrolled as a control in a pregnancy study. Both conserved end residues are trimmed from each CDR3.

v_gene	j_gene	CDR3aa
TRBV27	TRBJ2-2	ASTRDRTGGELF
TRBV7-9	TRBJ1-1	ASSLGTGTGGTEAF
TRBV2	TRBJ2-1	ASAGTNYNEQF
TRBV15	TRBJ1-1	ATSRDRGRGTEAF
TRBV2	TRBJ2-4	ASGLAGSTAKNIQY
TRBV7-9	TRBJ1-2	ASSPREGGYT
TRBV14	TRBJ1-3	ASATTASGNTIY
TRBV5-6	TRBJ2-7	ASSYVAGEQY
TRBV29-1	TRBJ2-7	SVERRDNEQY
TRBV27	TRBJ2-1	ASTITGTATYNEQF
TRBV14	TRBJ2-2	ASSQQMLAGYTGELF
TRBV5-1	TRBJ2-7	ATTGGLYEQY
TRBV29-1	TRBJ2-1	SAPGTSGSSPYNEQF
TRBV19	TRBJ1-2	ASSPTENYGYT
TRBV7-8	TRBJ2-1	ASSLTGGLNEQF
TRBV19	TRBJ2-2	ASSLSGSTGELF
TRBV28	TRBJ1-4	ASAFELGTGSGWYEKLF
TRBV5-1	TRBJ1-4	ASRIEDTEKLF
TRBV6-4	TRBJ2-1	ASSDSTQGRPF
TRBV5-4	TRBJ2-3	ASSLRQGGADTQY
TRBV5-4	TRBJ2-1	ASSFPSREQF
TRBV5-1	TRBJ2-2	ASSLPGLRLNTGELF
TRBV29-1	TRBJ2-1	SLIKGGAGDEQF
TRBV28	TRBJ1-4	ASNLDRVTNEKLF
TRBV27	TRBJ1-5	ASSSNTGVPGPQH
TRBV13	TRBJ2-7	ASSSGRDRGSHEQY
TRBV14	TRBJ2-2	ASSQRTSNTGELF
TRBV7-8	TRBJ2-7	ASRGQADSYEQY
TRBV2	TRBJ2-5	ASSEVGWGGETQY
TRBV19	TRBJ1-2	ASTRGQTYNYGYT
TRBV5-1	TRBJ2-1	ASSSTEVYNEQF
TRBV5-1	TRBJ2-3	ASSLRLAGTTDTQY
TRBV19	TRBJ2-3	ASSILATDTQY
TRBV29-1	TRBJ1-1	SVSDTLNTEAF
TRBV5-1	TRBJ2-4	ASSLGQGNKNIQY
TRBV6-5	TRBJ2-1	ASSYSMVIGDEQF
TRBV27	TRBJ1-2	ASSLLTGGLDGYT
TRBV9	TRBJ2-3	ASSVGTSGGSWDTQY
TRBV28	TRBJ2-1	ASSFGTGMDGEQF
TRBV11-1	TRBJ2-7	ASSLWTTPAEQY
TRBV9	TRBJ2-1	ASSVDGQGGYNEQF
TRBV11-2	TRBJ2-7	ASSLGTSIGEQY
TRBV15	TRBJ2-3	ATSNRDRGSDTQY
TRBV28	TRBJ1-2	ASSLGGVDGYT
TRBV2	TRBJ2-3	ASNPPGLVSDTQY
TRBV6-5	TRBJ1-1	ASSYGGVGNTEAF
TRBV7-9	TRBJ1-6	ASSPFGRFNSPLH
TRBV10-3	TRBJ2-1	AISEWGGQGVNNEQF
TRBV27	TRBJ2-5	ASSERTSGRETQY
TRBV7-3	TRBJ2-3	ASSRGGGTLTDTQY
TRBV5-5	TRBJ1-3	ASSPVGTGSTLSGNTIY
TRBV19	TRBJ2-2	ASNLRNTGELF
TRBV15	TRBJ1-1	ATSELTGVAF
TRBV5-1	TRBJ2-7	ASSPGTSGYEQY
TRBV19	TRBJ1-5	ASSLQGDNQPQH
TRBV6-5	TRBJ1-2	ASISRVGYGYT
TRBV5-1	TRBJ1-2	ASSFLGSGKYGYT
TRBV7-9	TRBJ2-1	ASSRGSSGRSYEQF